These 32 T cell receptor beta chains were sequenced from one sample in a study of shared clonotypes between healthy human individuals. TCRdb's copy holds only in-frame clones and misses some; the assay was immunoSEQ multiplex PCR. The data hold some 2.1 million clones, with 85% to 95% observed a single time. The sample consisted of naive CD4+ T cells sorted from blood. Subset meaning: CD45RA+ positively selected. The receptors shown here come from a man younger than 30 in good health.

V usage is TRBV27 and J usage is TRBJ1-1; a weak D match, TRBD1 (6 bases). The germline V gene encodes CDR1 MNHEY and CDR2 SMNVEV (reference sequence). V was pared by 6 bases and J by 4 bases, with 12 bases between. This CDR3 comprises 13 residues. CDR3 amino acids: CASSAQGFTEAFF. CDR3 coding DNA: TGTGCCAGCAGCGCCCAGGGGTTCACTGAAGCTTTCTTT.

This sequence joins TRBV5-1 and TRBJ2-7; 10 nucleotides align to TRBD2. Germline V gives CDR1 SGHRS, CDR2 YFSETQ. The J segment lost 6 bases and the V segment lost 4 bases, leaving 4 bases of the junction unmatched. The CDR3 spans 13 residues. The CDR3 region is CASSKAGGGEQYF. CDR3 nucleotides: TGCGCCAGCAGCAAAGCGGGAGGGGGCGAGCAGTACTTC.

With respect to this clone: The same CDR3 is also encoded by other DNA sequences in this sample. The chain joins TRBV5-1 to TRBJ1-1, with 9 bases identical to TRBD1. Germline V gene lookup returns CDR1 SGHRS and CDR2 YFSETQ. The junction had 3 bases not matched to a gene; V was cut back by 4 bases and J by 5 bases. The CDR3 sequence is 13 residues long. The chain's CDR3 is CASSLDRGTEAFF. The DNA of the CDR3 is TGCGCCAGCAGCCTGGACAGGGGAACTGAAGCTTTCTTT.

This chain uses TRBV2 with TRBJ2-1; the D gene is possibly TRBD1 (6 bases). The CDR3 sequence is 16 residues long. V was pared by 4 bases and J by 6 bases, with 19 bases between. Germline CDR1 and CDR2: SNHLY and FYNNEI. The chain's CDR3 is CASSVAGTQGSNEQFF. The CDR3, as DNA: TGTGCCAGCAGTGTCGCCGGGACACAGGGTAGCAATGAGCAGTTCTTC. Variable domain in full (rest from reference TRBV2 and TRBJ2-1): EPEVTQTPSHQVTQMGQEVILRCVPISNHLYFYWYRQILGQKVEFLVSFYNNEISEKSEIFDDQFSVERPDGSNFTLKIRSTKLEDSAMYFCASSVAGTQGSNEQFFGPGTRLTVL.

CDR3 in DNA: TGCGCCAGCAGCACCGGATATACCAACACTGAAGCTTTCTTT. It encodes CASSTGYTNTEAFF. The rearrangement uses TRBV5-1 and TRBJ1-1; D is unresolved. V was cut by 4 bases and J by 2 bases, with 12 bases left in between. The CDR3 has 14 amino acids. Germline CDR1 SGHRS, CDR2 YFSETQ.

The chain couples TRBV30 to TRBJ2-6, with unresolved D. The CDR3 sequence is 13 residues long. The germline CDR1 and CDR2 sequences are GTSNPN and SVGIG (reference sequence). With 7 bases removed from V and 4 bases from J, the gap between germline ends came to 11 bases. The CDR3 spells CASNPSGANVLTF. The CDR3 DNA follows: TGTGCCTCCAATCCCTCAGGGGCCAACGTCCTGACTTTC.

V gene TRBV5-1 combines with J gene TRBJ2-7; D unresolved. The CDR3 is 13 residues long. Germline CDR1 is SGHRS and CDR2 is YFSETQ. The V end was cut by 0 bases, the J end by 5 bases, with 9 bases between. The CDR3 loop reads CASSLGRQNEQYF. The CDR3 bases are TGCGCCAGCAGCTTGGGGCGACAAAACGAGCAGTACTTC.

The chain uses TRBV6-5 and TRBJ1-5, with D possibly TRBD1 on 6 matching bases. Trimming took off 6 bases at V and 5 bases at J, with 14 bases between the two ends. CDR1 and CDR2 (germline): MNHEY, SVGAGI. The CDR3 is 14 residues long. CDR3 nucleotides: TGTGCCAGCAGGCAAAATTCAGGGGATCAGCCCCAGCATTTT. This translates into CASRQNSGDQPQHF.

The V call is TRBV7-2, the J call TRBJ2-7; 7 nucleotides line up with TRBD1. The trim removed 5 bases at V and 4 bases at J, leaving 8 bases unmatched. Germline V gives CDR1 SGHTA, CDR2 FQGNSA. This CDR3 contains 14 residues. CDR3 in DNA: TGTGCCAGCAGCCGGCCGGGACAGTCGTACGAGCAGTACTTC. It encodes CASSRPGQSYEQYF.

J is TRBJ1-2 and V is TRBV6-5, with 7 bases matching TRBD1. Trimming removed 6 bases from V and 5 bases from J; junction bases left unmatched: 12. This CDR3 is built from 15 residues. Germline loops: CDR1 MNHEY, CDR2 SVGAGI. CDR3 DNA: TGTGCCAGCAGCAGGGGACAGCCCTTGGAATATGGCTACACCTTC. Translation gives CASSRGQPLEYGYTF.

This sequence joins TRBV13 and TRBJ1-2; no clear D gene. CDR3 length: 15 residues. Looked up from germline, CDR1 is PRHDT and CDR2 is FYEKMQ (reference sequence). Trimming took 0 bases from V and 0 from J, leaving 8 bases between them. CDR3 sequence: CASSLGSRTNYGYTF. Here the CDR3 DNA reads TGTGCCAGCAGCTTAGGGTCCAGGACTAACTATGGCTACACCTTC.

This rearrangement joins TRBV19 to TRBJ2-2, with D unclear. Germline V gene data show CDR1 as LNHDA and CDR2 as SQIVND (reference sequence). Deletions cut 3 bases from V and 3 bases from J, with 8 bases between. The CDR3 is 14 residues long. The CDR3 DNA follows: TGTGCCAGTAGTATGGTCAGCTACACCGGGGAGCTGTTTTTT. This encodes CASSMVSYTGELFF. The variable domain in full, completed from reference TRBV19 and TRBJ2-2, reads DGGITQSPKYLFRKEGQNVTLSCEQNLNHDAMYWYRQDPGQGLRLIYYSQIVNDFQKGDIAEGYSVSREKKESFPLTVTSAQKNPTAFYLCASSMVSYTGELFFGEGSRLTVL.

The chain combines TRBV10-2 with TRBJ2-2; unclear D gene. CDR1 WSHSY and CDR2 SAAADI come from the germline V gene. CDR3 length: 12 residues. Between the trimmed V and J ends, which lost 2 bases and 8 bases, there was a span of 6 bases. CDR3 region: CASSEGPGELFF. The DNA of the CDR3 is TGCGCCAGCAGTGAGGGTCCGGGGGAGCTGTTTTTT.

A word on this clone: The same CDR3 can be traced to other DNA sequences in this sample. The rearrangement links TRBV5-1 to TRBJ1-3, with unresolved D. Germline lookup yields CDR1 SGHRS and CDR2 YFSETQ. The CDR3 is made up of 13 amino acids. V shed 0 bases and J shed 3 bases, with 4 bases lying between them. The CDR3 reads CASSLVGGNTIYF. CDR3 DNA sequence: TGCGCCAGCAGCTTGGTCGGTGGAAACACCATATATTTT.

This rearrangement joins TRBV27 to TRBJ2-7; perhaps TRBD1 as D (7 bases). This CDR3 is built from 14 residues. CDR1 MNHEY and CDR2 SMNVEV come from the germline V gene (reference sequence). Trimming removed 6 bases at V and 2 bases at J, with 14 bases between. CDR3 DNA: TGTGCCAGCAGCCCCGGGGGACAGCCCTACGAGCAGTACTTC. As protein: CASSPGGQPYEQYF.

This clone was counted once. The rearrangement uses TRBV5-6 and TRBJ1-2, with 8 nucleotides matching TRBD1. Germline V lookup: CDR1 SGHDT, CDR2 YYEEEE. J gave up 8 bases and V 0 bases, and 21 bases lay outside the gene matches. The CDR3 is 19 residues long. Here the CDR3 reads CASSLDAYGTGPLMRGYTF. Written as DNA, the CDR3 is TGTGCCAGCAGCTTGGATGCCTACGGGACAGGACCCCTCATGCGGGGCTACACCTTC.

This chain connects TRBV10-1 to TRBJ2-2; 10 nucleotides line up with TRBD2. The CDR3 sequence is 15 residues long. V was pared by 3 bases and J by 7 bases, with 5 bases of the junction left unmatched. CDR1 and CDR2 (germline): WNHNN, SYGVQD (reference sequence). As DNA, the CDR3 is TGCGCCAGCAGTGAAGCGGGAGGGAGGGACGGGGAGCTGTTTTTT. This codes for CASSEAGGRDGELFF.

J is TRBJ1-6 and V is TRBV18; no reliable D call. Trimming removed 4 bases from V and 8 bases from J, with 12 bases in between. The CDR3 spans 14 residues. Germline values: CDR1 KGHSH, CDR2 LQKENI. The CDR3 spells CASSREGGDSPLHF. CDR3 bases: TGTGCCAGCTCACGAGAGGGTGGGGATTCACCCCTCCACTTT.

The V gene is TRBV9, the J gene TRBJ2-5, with D perhaps matching TRBD1 or TRBD2 (5 bases each). This CDR3 is 14 amino acids long. The V gene's germline CDR1 is SGDLS and CDR2 YYNGEE. The germline V and J ends were trimmed by 0 bases and 4 bases, with 10 bases remaining between them. The CDR3 loop is CASSVGPGRETQYF. In DNA, the CDR3 is TGTGCCAGCAGCGTAGGCCCAGGGAGAGAGACCCAGTACTTC. Complete variable domain (other parts from reference TRBV9 and TRBJ2-5): DSGVTQTPKHLITATGQRVTLRCSPRSGDLSVYWYQQSLDQGLQFLIQYYNGEERAKGNILERFSAQQFPDLHSELNLSSLELGDSALYFCASSVGPGRETQYFGPGTRLLVL.

V usage is TRBV11-2 and J usage is TRBJ2-7; possibly TRBD1 for D (5 bases). V lost 4 bases and J lost 2, with 15 bases in between. Germline loops: CDR1 SGHAT, CDR2 FQNNGV. The CDR3 is 15 residues long. The CDR3 nucleotides are TGTGCCAGCAGCTCCCAGAGGAAGGGGCCCTACGAGCAGTACTTC. Residues: CASSSQRKGPYEQYF.

The V and J genes are TRBV5-1 and TRBJ2-1; 9 bases match TRBD2. V shed 0 bases, J shed 5 bases, and the junction held 15 bases outside the gene matches. CDR1 and CDR2 from the germline V gene are SGHRS and YFSETQ. CDR3 length: 19 residues. DNA of the CDR3: TGCGCCAGCAGCTTGGAGCGGGGGGCCATCGATCGGGGTAACAATGAGCAGTTCTTC. This gives the protein CASSLERGAIDRGNNEQFF.

The chain joins TRBV10-2 to TRBJ2-6; D remains unclear. Germline CDR1 and CDR2: WSHSY and SAAADI. The CDR3 has 14 residues. V lost 8 bases, J lost 0 bases, and 8 bases lay in between. The CDR3 loop is CASGGISGANVLTF. CDR3 DNA sequence: TGCGCCAGCGGCGGCATCTCTGGGGCCAACGTCCTGACTTTC.

This clone has just one count. This rearrangement joins TRBV5-4 to TRBJ1-2, with a tentative D call TRBD1 (6 bases). CDR1 and CDR2 from the germline V gene are SGHNT and YYREEE (reference sequence). The CDR3 contains 15 residues. V was clipped by 0 bases and J by 3 bases, with 12 bases between them. The CDR3 bases are TGTGCCAGCAGCTTGGAACAGGGAAGCGACTATGGCTACACCTTC. Amino acids: CASSLEQGSDYGYTF.

This rearrangement joins TRBV28 to TRBJ1-1, with D tentatively TRBD1 (5 bases). The CDR3 has 16 residues. Germline lookup yields CDR1 MDHEN and CDR2 SYDVKM. Trimming took off 2 bases at V and 6 bases at J, with 19 bases between the two ends. The chain's CDR3 is CASSLPGVPQVAEAFF. The CDR3 DNA follows: TGTGCCAGCAGTTTACCGGGGGTCCCCCAAGTCGCTGAAGCTTTCTTT.

For this clone: This specimen includes other DNA sequences encoding the same CDR3. This sequence joins TRBV11-2 and TRBJ2-5; no clear D. This CDR3 is 13 amino acids long. Germline V gene lookup returns CDR1 SGHAT and CDR2 FQNNGV. V was pared by 4 bases and J by 0 bases, with 6 bases between. Here the CDR3 reads CASSSQYQETQYF. Here the CDR3 DNA reads TGTGCCAGCAGCTCGCAGTACCAAGAGACCCAGTACTTC.

With regard to this clone: This specimen includes other DNA sequences encoding the same CDR3. This chain uses TRBV5-1 with TRBJ1-5; D not certain. From germline, CDR1 is SGHRS and CDR2 YFSETQ. The CDR3 contains 15 residues. The V end was cut by 4 bases, the J end by 0 bases, with 11 bases between. In DNA, the CDR3 is TGCGCCAGCAGCCAAGACGGATATAGCAATCAGCCCCAGCATTTT. Amino acid sequence: CASSQDGYSNQPQHF.

The chain combines TRBV6-5 with TRBJ1-6; perhaps TRBD1 as D (5 bases). Germline CDR1 is MNHEY and CDR2 is SVGAGI. V gave up 0 bases and J gave up 12 bases, with 6 bases separating them. The length of the CDR3 is 12 residues. CDR3 nucleotides: TGTGCCAGCAGTTACTCGGGGGAACCCCTCCACTTT. Translating it yields CASSYSGEPLHF.

The chain is built from TRBV5-6 and TRBJ2-7; D is tentatively TRBD1 or TRBD2 (5 bases each). This CDR3 has 15 residues. V was cut by 4 bases and J by 6 bases, with 20 bases left in between. Germline V lookup: CDR1 SGHDT, CDR2 YYEEEE. CDR3 in DNA: TGTGCCAGCAGCCTCGCCGGGACGTATGATCGCGAGCAGTACTTC. Translation: CASSLAGTYDREQYF.

V usage is TRBV2 and J usage is TRBJ1-2; D may be TRBD1 (5 bases). CDR3 length: 15 residues. V lost 3 bases and J lost 3, with 14 bases in between. Germline V gives CDR1 SNHLY, CDR2 FYNNEI. This CDR3 is CASSDKGREDYGYTF. Written as DNA, the CDR3 is TGTGCCAGCAGTGATAAGGGGAGGGAGGACTATGGCTACACCTTC.

J is TRBJ1-1 and V is TRBV6-6; possibly TRBD1 for D (5 bases). This CDR3 spans 12 amino acids. V was cut by 6 bases and J by 7 bases, with 12 bases left in between. In germline, CDR1 is MNHNY, CDR2 SVGAGI (reference sequence). The DNA for the CDR3 is TGTGCCAGCAGCTATAGCAGGGATGAAGCTTTCTTT. This gives the protein CASSYSRDEAFF.

The CDR3: CASSLGGSVGYGYTF. CDR3 DNA: TGCGCCAGCAGCCTCGGGGGTTCAGTGGGCTATGGCTACACCTTC. V is TRBV5-1 and J is TRBJ1-2; tentative D call: TRBD1 (5 bases). CDR1 and CDR2 (germline): SGHRS, YFSETQ. V dropped 4 bases and J dropped 4 bases, with 17 bases sitting between them. CDR3 size: 15 residues.

V usage is TRBV2 and J usage is TRBJ1-1; D is unresolved. The V end was cut by 7 bases, the J end by 0 bases, with 15 bases between. The CDR3 extends over 15 amino acids. The germline V gene has CDR1 SNHLY and CDR2 FYNNEI. As DNA, the CDR3 is TGTGCCAGCATTAGCCTTTCCTCTATGAACACTGAAGCTTTCTTT. Translating gives CASISLSSMNTEAFF.